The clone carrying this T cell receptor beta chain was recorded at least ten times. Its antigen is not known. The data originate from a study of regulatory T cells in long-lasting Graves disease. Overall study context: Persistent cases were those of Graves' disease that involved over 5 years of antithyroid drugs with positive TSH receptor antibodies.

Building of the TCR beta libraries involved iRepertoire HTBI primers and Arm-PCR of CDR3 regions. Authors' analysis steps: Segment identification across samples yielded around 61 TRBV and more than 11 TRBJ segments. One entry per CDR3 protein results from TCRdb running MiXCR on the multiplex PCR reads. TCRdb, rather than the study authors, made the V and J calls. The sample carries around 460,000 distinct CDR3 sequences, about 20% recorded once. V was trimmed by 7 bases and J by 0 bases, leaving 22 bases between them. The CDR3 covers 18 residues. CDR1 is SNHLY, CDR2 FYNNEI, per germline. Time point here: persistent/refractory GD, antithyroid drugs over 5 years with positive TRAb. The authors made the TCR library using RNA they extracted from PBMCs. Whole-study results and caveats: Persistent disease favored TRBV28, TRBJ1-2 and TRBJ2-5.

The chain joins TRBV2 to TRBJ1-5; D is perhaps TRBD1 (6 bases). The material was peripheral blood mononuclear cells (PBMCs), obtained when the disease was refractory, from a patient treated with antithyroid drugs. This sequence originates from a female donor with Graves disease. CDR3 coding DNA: TGTGCCAGCAAGCTAAGCGGGGGGGCGGATTATAGCAATCAGCCCCAGCATTTT. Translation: CASKLSGGADYSNQPQHF.